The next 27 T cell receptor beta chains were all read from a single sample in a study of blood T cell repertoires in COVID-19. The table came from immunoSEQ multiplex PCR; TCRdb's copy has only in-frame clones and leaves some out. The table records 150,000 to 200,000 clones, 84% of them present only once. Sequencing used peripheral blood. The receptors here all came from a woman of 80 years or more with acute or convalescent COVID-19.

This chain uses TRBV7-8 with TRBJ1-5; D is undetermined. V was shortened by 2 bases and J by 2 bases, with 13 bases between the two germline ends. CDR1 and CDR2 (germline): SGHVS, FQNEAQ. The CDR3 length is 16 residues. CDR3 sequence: CASSLSLGQRNQPQHF. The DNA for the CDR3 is TGTGCCAGCAGCTTAAGTCTGGGCCAACGCAATCAGCCCCAGCATTTT.

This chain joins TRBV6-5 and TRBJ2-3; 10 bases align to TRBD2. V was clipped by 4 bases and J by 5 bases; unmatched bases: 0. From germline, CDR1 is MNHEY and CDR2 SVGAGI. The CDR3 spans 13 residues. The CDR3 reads CASSLAGGDTQYF. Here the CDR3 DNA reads TGTGCCAGCAGTTTAGCGGGAGGAGATACGCAGTATTTT.

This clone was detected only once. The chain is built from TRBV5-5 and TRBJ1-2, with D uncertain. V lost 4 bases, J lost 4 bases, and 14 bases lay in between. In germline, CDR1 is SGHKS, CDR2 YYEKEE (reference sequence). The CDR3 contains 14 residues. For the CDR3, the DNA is TGTGCCAGCAGCCCGGGAAGGGCGAGCTATGGCTACACCTTC. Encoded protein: CASSPGRASYGYTF.

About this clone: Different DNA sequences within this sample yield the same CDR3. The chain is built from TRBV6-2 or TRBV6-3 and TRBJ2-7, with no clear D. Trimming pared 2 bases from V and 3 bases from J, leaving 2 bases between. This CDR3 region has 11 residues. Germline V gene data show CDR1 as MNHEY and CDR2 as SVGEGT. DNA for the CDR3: TGTGCCAGCAGTTACCGCTACGAGCAGTACTTC. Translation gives CASSYRYEQYF.

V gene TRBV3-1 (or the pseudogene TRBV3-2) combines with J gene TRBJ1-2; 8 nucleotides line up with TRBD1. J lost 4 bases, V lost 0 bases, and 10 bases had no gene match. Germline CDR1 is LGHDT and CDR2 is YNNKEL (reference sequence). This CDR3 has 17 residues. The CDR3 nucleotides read TGTGCCAGCAGCCAAGATAGTACAGGGGGTACGATCTATGGCTACACCTTC. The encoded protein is CASSQDSTGGTIYGYTF.

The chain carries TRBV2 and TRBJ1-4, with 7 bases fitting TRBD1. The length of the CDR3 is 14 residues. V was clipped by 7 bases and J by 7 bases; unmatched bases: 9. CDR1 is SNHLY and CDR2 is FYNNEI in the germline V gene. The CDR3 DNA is TGTGCCAGCAATATAAGACAGGGAGGTGAAAAACTGTTTTTT. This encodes CASNIRQGGEKLFF.

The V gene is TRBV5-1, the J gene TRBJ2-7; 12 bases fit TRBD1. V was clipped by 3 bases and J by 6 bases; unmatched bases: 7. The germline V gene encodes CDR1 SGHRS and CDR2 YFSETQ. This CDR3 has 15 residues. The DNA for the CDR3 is TGCGCCAGCAGCTCCGCGGGACAGGGGGCGGGCGAGCAGTACTTC. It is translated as CASSSAGQGAGEQYF.

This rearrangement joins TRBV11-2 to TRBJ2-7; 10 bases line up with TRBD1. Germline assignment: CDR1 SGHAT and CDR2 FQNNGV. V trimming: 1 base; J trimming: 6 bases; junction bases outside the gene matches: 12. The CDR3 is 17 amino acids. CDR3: CASSLATPGTGVSEQYF. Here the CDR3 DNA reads TGTGCCAGCAGCTTAGCGACCCCCGGGACAGGGGTGAGCGAGCAGTACTTC.

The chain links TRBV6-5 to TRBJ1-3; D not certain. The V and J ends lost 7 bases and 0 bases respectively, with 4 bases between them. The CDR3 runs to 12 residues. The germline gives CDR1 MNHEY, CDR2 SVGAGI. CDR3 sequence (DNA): TGTGCCAGCACCTACTCTGGAAACACCATATATTTT. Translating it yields CASTYSGNTIYF.

Here the CDR3 DNA reads TGTGCCAGCAGACCACCCGTGACAGATTACTATGGCTACACCTTC. It specifies CASRPPVTDYYGYTF. The rearrangement joins TRBV6-5 to TRBJ1-2, with D tentatively TRBD1 (5 bases). The CDR3 totals 15 residues. The V gene's germline CDR1 is MNHEY and CDR2 SVGAGI. The V and J ends lost 6 bases and 3 bases respectively, with 17 bases between them.

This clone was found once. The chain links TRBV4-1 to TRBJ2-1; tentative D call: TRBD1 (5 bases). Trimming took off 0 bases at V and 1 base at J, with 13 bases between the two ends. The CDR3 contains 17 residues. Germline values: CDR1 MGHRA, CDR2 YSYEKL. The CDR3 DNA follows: TGCGCCAGCAGCCAAGAAATGGTAGGGGCGTCCTACAATGAGCAGTTCTTC. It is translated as CASSQEMVGASYNEQFF.

Written as DNA, the CDR3 is TGTGCCAGCAGCCACCCGGGGCAGGGGGCTTCAGAGACCCAGTACTTC. Amino acids: CASSHPGQGASETQYF. The chain combines TRBV5-4 with TRBJ2-5, with 8 bases that match TRBD1. Germline loops: CDR1 SGHNT, CDR2 YYREEE (reference sequence). The length of the CDR3 is 16 residues. The ends lost 4 bases at V and 4 bases at J; junction bases unmatched: 12.

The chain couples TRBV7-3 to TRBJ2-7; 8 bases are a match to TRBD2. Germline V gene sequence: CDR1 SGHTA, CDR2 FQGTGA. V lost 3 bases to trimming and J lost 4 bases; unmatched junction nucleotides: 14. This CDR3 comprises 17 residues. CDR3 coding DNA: TGTGCCAGCAGCTTGGGTCCACTAGCGGAGGGCCTTTACGAGCAGTACTTC. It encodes CASSLGPLAEGLYEQYF.

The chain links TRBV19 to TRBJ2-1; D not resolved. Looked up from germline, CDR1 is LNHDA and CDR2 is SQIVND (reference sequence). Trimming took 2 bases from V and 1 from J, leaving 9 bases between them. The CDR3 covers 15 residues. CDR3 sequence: CASSITARSYNEQFF. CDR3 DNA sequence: TGTGCCAGTAGTATAACGGCCAGGTCCTACAATGAGCAGTTCTTC.

The DNA of the CDR3 is TGTGCCAGCAGCTTGGGGCCATTTGGGGCGGCAAAGTACAATGAGCAGTTCTTC. It codes for CASSLGPFGAAKYNEQFF. The chain uses TRBV5-4 and TRBJ2-1; possible D gene TRBD1, 5 bases. The CDR3 contains 18 residues. V lost 0 bases to trimming and J lost 4 bases, with 20 bases between them. Germline V gene lookup returns CDR1 SGHNT and CDR2 YYREEE (reference sequence).

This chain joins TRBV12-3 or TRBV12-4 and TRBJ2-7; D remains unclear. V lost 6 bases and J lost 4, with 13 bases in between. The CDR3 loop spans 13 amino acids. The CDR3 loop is CASRLPNGYEQYF. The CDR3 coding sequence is TGTGCCAGCAGGCTACCCAATGGTTACGAGCAGTACTTC.

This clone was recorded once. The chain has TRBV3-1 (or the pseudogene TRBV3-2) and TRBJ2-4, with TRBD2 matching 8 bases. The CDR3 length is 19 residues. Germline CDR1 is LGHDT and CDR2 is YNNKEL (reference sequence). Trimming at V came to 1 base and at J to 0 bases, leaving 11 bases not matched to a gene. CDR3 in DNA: TGTGCCAGCAGCCAAGCCCCCCCGGGGGGGAAATTAGCCAAAAACATTCAGTACTTC. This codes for CASSQAPPGGKLAKNIQYF.

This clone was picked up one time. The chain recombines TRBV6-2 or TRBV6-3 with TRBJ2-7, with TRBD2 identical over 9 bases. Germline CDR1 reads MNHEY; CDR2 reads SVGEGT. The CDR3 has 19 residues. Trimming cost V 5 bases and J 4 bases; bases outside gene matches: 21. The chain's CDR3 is CASSTILSKVGLANYEQYF. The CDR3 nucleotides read TGTGCCAGCAGTACGATACTATCGAAGGTGGGACTAGCAAATTACGAGCAGTACTTC.

The CDR3, as DNA: TGTGCCAGCAGCTTGGGAGTTAGGGACAGGCACAATCAGCCCCAGCATTTT. Protein: CASSLGVRDRHNQPQHF. The chain employs TRBV5-5 and TRBJ1-5, with 8 bases lining up with TRBD1. The CDR3 is 17 amino acids. In germline, CDR1 is SGHKS, CDR2 YYEKEE (reference sequence). V lost 0 bases, J lost 3 bases, and 8 bases stayed unmatched.

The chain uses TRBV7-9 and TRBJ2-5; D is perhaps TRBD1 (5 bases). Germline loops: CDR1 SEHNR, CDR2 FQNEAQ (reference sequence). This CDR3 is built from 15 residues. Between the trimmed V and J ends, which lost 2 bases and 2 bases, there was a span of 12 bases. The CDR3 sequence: CASSLQGATQETQYF. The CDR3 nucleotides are TGTGCCAGCAGCTTACAAGGGGCTACTCAAGAGACCCAGTACTTC.

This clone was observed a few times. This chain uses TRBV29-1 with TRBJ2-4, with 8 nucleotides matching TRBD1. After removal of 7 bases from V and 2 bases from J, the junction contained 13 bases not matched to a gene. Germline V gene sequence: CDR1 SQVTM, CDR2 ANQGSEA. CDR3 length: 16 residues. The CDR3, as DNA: TGCAGCGCTCCTCCGGCAGGGGGCTATACCAAAAACATTCAGTACTTC. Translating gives CSAPPAGGYTKNIQYF.

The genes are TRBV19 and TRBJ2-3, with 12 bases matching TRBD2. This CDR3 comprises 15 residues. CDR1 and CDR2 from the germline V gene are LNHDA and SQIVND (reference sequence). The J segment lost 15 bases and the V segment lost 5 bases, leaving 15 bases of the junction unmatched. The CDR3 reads CASSSTSGSTFSTYF. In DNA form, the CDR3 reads TGTGCCAGTAGTTCGACTAGCGGGAGTACCTTCTCCACTTATTTT.

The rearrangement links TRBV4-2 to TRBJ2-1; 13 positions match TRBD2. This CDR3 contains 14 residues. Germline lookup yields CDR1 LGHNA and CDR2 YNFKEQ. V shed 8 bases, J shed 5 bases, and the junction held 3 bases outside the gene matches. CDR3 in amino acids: CASGTSGTNNEQFF. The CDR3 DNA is TGTGCCAGCGGGACTAGCGGGACGAACAATGAGCAGTTCTTC.

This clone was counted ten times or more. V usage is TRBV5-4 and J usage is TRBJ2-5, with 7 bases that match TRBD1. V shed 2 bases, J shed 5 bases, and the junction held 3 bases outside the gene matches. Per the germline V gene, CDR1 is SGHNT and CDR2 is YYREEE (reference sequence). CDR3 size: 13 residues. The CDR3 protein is CASSFGQEETQYF. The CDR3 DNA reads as TGTGCCAGCAGCTTCGGACAGGAGGAGACCCAGTACTTC.

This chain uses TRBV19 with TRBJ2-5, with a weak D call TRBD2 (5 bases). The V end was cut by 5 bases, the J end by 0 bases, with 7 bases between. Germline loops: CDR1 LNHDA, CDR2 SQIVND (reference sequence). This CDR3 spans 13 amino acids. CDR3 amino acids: CASSRRDQETQYF. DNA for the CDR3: TGTGCCAGTAGTCGGCGGGACCAAGAGACCCAGTACTTC.

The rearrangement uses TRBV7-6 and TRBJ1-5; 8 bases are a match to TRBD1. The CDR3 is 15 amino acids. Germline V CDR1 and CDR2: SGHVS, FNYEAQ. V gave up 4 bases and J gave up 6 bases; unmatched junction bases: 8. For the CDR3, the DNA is TGTGCCAGCAGCTCACAGGACAGGGATCGTCAGCCCCAGCATTTT. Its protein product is CASSSQDRDRQPQHF.

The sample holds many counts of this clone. The DNA for the CDR3 is TGTGCCAGTAAGAGGGATAACTCTGGGGCCAACGTCCTGACTTTC. Its translation is CASKRDNSGANVLTF. This sequence joins TRBV19 and TRBJ2-6, with D perhaps matching TRBD2 (5 bases). V lost 7 bases, J lost 0 bases, and 10 bases lay in between. The CDR3 extends over 15 amino acids. The germline V gene encodes CDR1 LNHDA and CDR2 SQIVND (reference sequence).